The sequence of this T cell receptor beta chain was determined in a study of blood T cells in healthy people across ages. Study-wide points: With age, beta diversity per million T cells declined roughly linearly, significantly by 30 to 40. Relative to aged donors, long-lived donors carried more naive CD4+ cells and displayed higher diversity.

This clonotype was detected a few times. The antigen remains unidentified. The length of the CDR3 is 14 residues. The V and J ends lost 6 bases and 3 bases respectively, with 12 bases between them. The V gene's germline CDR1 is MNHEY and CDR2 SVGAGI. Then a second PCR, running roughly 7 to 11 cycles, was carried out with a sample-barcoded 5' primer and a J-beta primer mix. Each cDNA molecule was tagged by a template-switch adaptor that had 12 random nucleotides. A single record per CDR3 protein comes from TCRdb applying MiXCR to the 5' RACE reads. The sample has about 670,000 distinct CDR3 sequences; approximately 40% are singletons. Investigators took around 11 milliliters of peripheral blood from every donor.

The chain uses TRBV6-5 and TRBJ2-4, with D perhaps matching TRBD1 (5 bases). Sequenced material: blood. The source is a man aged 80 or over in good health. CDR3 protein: CASRRQNLKNIQYF. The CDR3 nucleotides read TGTGCCAGCAGGAGACAGAACCTCAAAAACATTCAGTACTTC.